One sample yielded the 31 T cell receptor beta chains listed below, sequenced in a study of spatial heterogeneity in lung cancer. TCRdb reprocessed the 5' RACE reads via MiXCR and lists one record per CDR3 protein. The table has about 2,000 distinct CDR3 sequences, under 25% seen once. Time point indicated: sample taken at primary tumor resection. This sample comprised normal lung tissue next to the tumor, obtained at surgery. Receptors originate from a male donor with early-stage non-small cell lung cancer.

The V and J genes are TRBV18 and TRBJ2-3; D is unresolved. The CDR3 sequence is 11 residues long. Between the trimmed V and J ends, which lost 4 bases and 6 bases, there was a span of 5 bases. Germline CDR1 reads KGHSH; CDR2 reads LQKENI. The CDR3 nucleotides are TGTGCCAGCTCACTACGGGATACGCAGTATTTT. Residues: CASSLRDTQYF.

V usage is TRBV4-2 and J usage is TRBJ2-1; D is ambiguous. V lost 0 bases and J lost 0, with 18 bases in between. The CDR3 covers 19 residues. Germline values: CDR1 LGHNA, CDR2 YNFKEQ. CDR3 sequence reads: CASSQDGLGDISSYNEQFF. In DNA, the CDR3 is TGTGCCAGCAGCCAAGATGGGCTAGGTGATATTAGCTCCTACAATGAGCAGTTCTTC.

This clonotype was seen many times. The V gene is TRBV28, the J gene TRBJ2-6; no clear D. In germline, CDR1 is MDHEN, CDR2 SYDVKM. V lost 5 bases and J lost 4, with 9 bases in between. The CDR3 is 14 residues long. CDR3 coding DNA: TGTGCCAGCAGTCCGCCGGGCGGGGCCAACGTCCTGACTTTC. Amino acid sequence: CASSPPGGANVLTF.

By share, this clonotype counts as medium-sized. The chain is built from TRBV12-3 or TRBV12-4 and TRBJ2-2; TRBD1 aligns across 7 bases. V lost 6 bases, J lost 0 bases, and 10 bases stayed unmatched. The CDR3 runs 17 residues. CDR3 sequence reads: CASRKLKGQSNTGELFF. CDR3 sequence (DNA): TGTGCCAGCAGAAAATTGAAGGGACAGTCGAACACCGGGGAGCTGTTTTTT.

By sample fraction, this clonotype is medium-sized. This sequence joins TRBV19 and TRBJ1-4; 9 bases match TRBD1. The germline CDR1 and CDR2 sequences are LNHDA and SQIVND (reference sequence). The CDR3 runs 13 residues. The trim removed 6 bases at V and 8 bases at J, leaving 4 bases unmatched. This CDR3 reads CASRSGTGEKLFF. DNA for the CDR3: TGTGCCAGTAGATCCGGGACAGGGGAAAAACTGTTTTTT.

About this clonotype itself: One end of the junction fails to match germline, which may point to a read error. The chain employs TRBV7-2 and TRBJ2-3; the D gene is possibly TRBD2 (5 bases). The CDR3 covers 12 residues. The germline gives CDR1 SGHTA, CDR2 FQGNSA. The CDR3 protein is CANSYSADTQYF. The CDR3 DNA is TGTGCCAACAGCTATAGCGCAGATACGCAGTATTTT. Full variable domain (rest looked up from reference TRBV7-2 and TRBJ2-3): GAGVSQSPSNKVTEKGKDVELRCDPISGHTALYWYRQSLGQGLEFLIYFQGNSAPDKSGLPSDRFSAERTGGSVSTLTIQRTQQEDSAVYLCANSYSADTQYFGPGTRLTVL.

This chain joins TRBV15 and TRBJ2-1, with D perhaps matching TRBD2 (5 bases). V lost 0 bases, J lost 4 bases, and 10 bases lay in between. The length of the CDR3 is 15 residues. Looked up from germline, CDR1 is LNHNV and CDR2 is YYDKDF (reference sequence). The CDR3 DNA reads as TGTGCCACCAGCAGAGATAACCCGGGATACAATGAGCAGTTCTTC. Encoded protein: CATSRDNPGYNEQFF.

The chain combines TRBV20-1 with TRBJ2-7; 11 nucleotides match TRBD2. Germline CDR1 is DFQATT and CDR2 is SNEGSKA (reference sequence). This CDR3 comprises 14 residues. The V gene end was trimmed by 6 bases and the J gene end by 4 bases; junction bases not matched to a gene: 8. CDR3 sequence: CSAPASGGSYEQYF. For the CDR3, the DNA is TGCAGTGCCCCAGCTAGCGGGGGGAGTTACGAGCAGTACTTC.

This clonotype has more than one count but fewer than ten. This chain uses TRBV5-6 with TRBJ2-3; TRBD2 matches at 10 bases. CDR1 is SGHDT and CDR2 is YYEEEE in the germline V gene. The V and J ends lost 4 bases and 3 bases, in that order; junction bases with no gene match: 5. The CDR3 runs to 15 residues. The CDR3 region is CASSRLAGATDTQYF. DNA for the CDR3: TGTGCCAGCAGCAGGCTAGCGGGGGCGACAGATACGCAGTATTTT.

This clonotype was counted only a few times. V usage is TRBV2 and J usage is TRBJ2-3, with D tentatively TRBD2 (5 bases). The CDR3 has 15 amino acids. Trimming took 6 bases from V and 3 from J, leaving 16 bases between them. Germline V CDR1 and CDR2: SNHLY, FYNNEI. The CDR3 sequence is CASRSQRAWTDTQYF. The CDR3 nucleotides are TGTGCCAGCAGGTCACAGAGGGCATGGACAGATACGCAGTATTTT.

This clonotype qualifies as medium-sized. This rearrangement joins TRBV28 to TRBJ1-5; perhaps TRBD1 as D (6 bases). The germline V gene encodes CDR1 MDHEN and CDR2 SYDVKM. The V end was cut by 5 bases, the J end by 1 base, with 15 bases between. The CDR3 runs to 16 residues. CDR3 in DNA: TGTGCCAGCAGTCCGGGACACGGGGGCAGCAATCAGCCCCAGCATTTT. The encoded protein is CASSPGHGGSNQPQHF.

The chain is built from TRBV7-2 and TRBJ2-5, with 9 bases that match TRBD2. CDR3 length: 16 amino acids. The ends lost 6 bases at V and 5 bases at J; junction bases unmatched: 13. Germline V gene lookup returns CDR1 SGHTA and CDR2 FQGNSA. CDR3 sequence: CASRPLGVAGDETQYF. CDR3 coding DNA: TGTGCCAGCAGACCCCTGGGGGTAGCGGGAGATGAGACCCAGTACTTC.

The J gene is TRBJ1-5, the V gene TRBV5-4; TRBD1 matches 10 bases. The CDR3 is 14 residues long. The junction had 8 bases not matched to a gene; V was cut back by 9 bases and J by 5 bases. The germline V gene has CDR1 SGHNT and CDR2 YYREEE (reference sequence). DNA of the CDR3: TGTGCCACCCAAGCCGGGACAGGGGATCAGCCCCAGCATTTT. Amino acid sequence: CATQAGTGDQPQHF.

This clonotype rates as large (0.1 to 1%). The J gene is TRBJ2-7, the V gene TRBV7-9, with 7 positions matching TRBD1. V lost 9 bases and J lost 3; bases outside the gene matches: 14. Germline-derived CDR1 and CDR2 are SEHNR and FQNEAQ (reference sequence). This CDR3 contains 15 residues. CDR3 sequence (DNA): TGTGCCAGTTTGGAATCGACAGGGATGGTCTACGAGCAGTACTTC. Protein sequence: CASLESTGMVYEQYF.

This clonotype ranks as medium-sized. CDR3 loop: CASKWGINTEAFF. In DNA form, the CDR3 reads TGTGCCAGCAAATGGGGGATAAACACTGAAGCTTTCTTT. The rearrangement joins TRBV6-5 to TRBJ1-1, with a tentative D call TRBD1 (5 bases). This CDR3 is built from 13 residues. The germline CDR1 and CDR2 sequences are MNHEY and SVGAGI. V shed 7 bases and J shed 2 bases, with 11 bases lying between them.

The chain joins TRBV20-1 to TRBJ2-7; possibly TRBD2 for D (6 bases). Germline assignment: CDR1 DFQATT and CDR2 SNEGSKA (reference sequence). V was shortened by 1 base and J by 8 bases, with 18 bases between the two germline ends. There are 14 residues in the CDR3. Here the CDR3 reads CSARGASGPEKQYF. Written as DNA, the CDR3 is TGCAGTGCTAGAGGTGCCAGCGGGCCTGAGAAGCAGTACTTC.

This clonotype was counted between two and nine times. The gene calls are TRBV6-5 and TRBJ1-4, with D uncertain. The CDR3 totals 14 residues. V was pared by 8 bases and J by 0 bases, with 10 bases between. Germline V gene sequence: CDR1 MNHEY, CDR2 SVGAGI. Here the CDR3 reads CASCRLSTNEKLFF. The DNA for the CDR3 is TGTGCCAGCTGTAGGTTGTCAACTAATGAAAAACTGTTTTTT.

The CDR3 nucleotides are TGTGCCAGCAGCCGCACTAGTCGCACAGATACGCAGTATTTT. Amino acids: CASSRTSRTDTQYF. The V and J genes are TRBV12-3 or TRBV12-4 and TRBJ2-3; D is possibly TRBD2 (5 bases). Trimming removed 6 bases at V and 1 base at J, with 11 bases between. CDR3 size: 14 residues.

The V and J genes are TRBV7-9 and TRBJ2-4, with 9 bases lining up with TRBD2. V dropped 6 bases and J dropped 0; count of bases not matched to a gene: 6. The CDR3 consists of 16 residues. Germline loops: CDR1 SEHNR, CDR2 FQNEAQ (reference sequence). In DNA form, the CDR3 reads TGTGCCAGCAGTCGGACTAGCGCGCTAGCCAAAAACATTCAGTACTTC. Protein: CASSRTSALAKNIQYF.

This clonotype was recorded at least ten times. This chain connects TRBV19 to TRBJ2-4, with D perhaps being TRBD1 or TRBD2 (5 bases each). Trimming cost V 3 bases and J 9 bases, with 18 bases left between them. Germline V CDR1 and CDR2: LNHDA, SQIVND (reference sequence). The CDR3 is made up of 15 amino acids. CDR3 residues: CASSMSGRGTVIQYF. DNA for the CDR3: TGTGCCAGTAGTATGAGTGGGAGAGGGACGGTCATTCAGTACTTC.

By share, this clonotype ranks as medium-sized. CDR3 loop: CASSLLLVGKTEAFF. The CDR3 DNA reads TGTGCCAGCAGTCTCCTCCTTGTGGGGAAGACTGAAGCTTTCTTT. The V gene is TRBV28, the J gene TRBJ1-1, with D uncertain. V gave up 5 bases and J gave up 5 bases, with 18 bases separating them. Germline V CDR1 and CDR2: MDHEN, SYDVKM. This CDR3 is built from 15 residues.

This clonotype was picked up a small number of times. The V call is TRBV5-6, the J call TRBJ1-2; possible D gene TRBD1, 5 bases. The ends were cut back, 0 bases at V and 4 bases at J, with 13 bases in the middle. This CDR3 has 15 residues. Germline CDR1 is SGHDT and CDR2 is YYEEEE. CDR3 bases: TGTGCCAGCAGCTTGGGAGGGACCCGCGGCTATGGCTACACCTTC. Translating it yields CASSLGGTRGYGYTF.

The chain carries TRBV19 and TRBJ1-2, with TRBD1 as a possible D gene (5 bases). CDR3 size: 14 residues. V dropped 8 bases and J dropped 5 bases, with 18 bases sitting between them. Germline assignment: CDR1 LNHDA and CDR2 SQIVND (reference sequence). CDR3 sequence reads: CASSTTGDTYGYTF. The CDR3 DNA reads TGTGCCAGTTCTACGACGGGGGATACTTATGGCTACACCTTC.

The table lists this clonotype with a few counts. V and J are TRBV24-1 and TRBJ2-3, with D maybe TRBD2 (6 bases). Germline assignment: CDR1 KGHDR and CDR2 SFDVKD. The CDR3 covers 15 residues. Trimming shortened V by 4 bases and J by 2 bases, and 12 bases separated the two germline ends. The CDR3 DNA reads TGTGCCACCAGTGACCCGATAGCGGACACAGATACGCAGTATTTT. This encodes CATSDPIADTDTQYF.

The CDR3 is CASSPAFNQPQHF. The CDR3 DNA reads TGTGCCAGCAGCCCTGCTTTCAATCAGCCCCAGCATTTT. This chain links TRBV12-3 or TRBV12-4 with TRBJ1-5; D remains ambiguous. This CDR3 region has 13 residues. V was trimmed by 6 bases and J by 3 bases, leaving 9 bases between them.

This clonotype was counted a few times. V gene TRBV6-2 or TRBV6-3 combines with J gene TRBJ2-1; a weak D match, TRBD2 (6 bases). Trimming shortened V by 5 bases and J by 4 bases, and 24 bases separated the two germline ends. CDR3 size: 18 residues. CDR1 and CDR2 from the germline V gene are MNHEY and SVGEGT. In DNA, the CDR3 is TGTGCCAGCAGTCCACATGTGGGCCGGACTACAGTTTACAATGAGCAGTTCTTC. Translated: CASSPHVGRTTVYNEQFF.

J is TRBJ2-5 and V is TRBV24-1, with D maybe TRBD2 (6 bases). Per the germline V gene, CDR1 is KGHDR and CDR2 is SFDVKD. V was shortened by 5 bases and J by 9 bases, with 18 bases between the two germline ends. This CDR3 region has 14 residues. The CDR3 reads CATSVASAIVAQYF. The CDR3 DNA follows: TGTGCCACCAGTGTGGCTAGCGCCATTGTGGCCCAGTACTTC.

This chain links TRBV7-8 with TRBJ2-2; 8 nucleotides match TRBD2. The germline V gene has CDR1 SGHVS and CDR2 FQNEAQ. The CDR3 loop spans 16 amino acids. The V segment lost 5 bases and the J segment 4 bases; nucleotides outside the gene matches: 9. CDR3 DNA: TGTGCCAGCAGCCCACAACCGGGGGGGATCACCGGGGAGCTGTTTTTT. It yields the protein CASSPQPGGITGELFF. Variable domain in full (rest from reference TRBV7-8 and TRBJ2-2): GAGVSQSPRYKVAKRGQDVALRCDPISGHVSLFWYQQALGQGPEFLTYFQNEAQLDKSGLPSDRFFAERPEGSVSTLKIQRTQQEDSAVYLCASSPQPGGITGELFFGEGSRLTVL.

This clonotype was seen only a few times. The V call is TRBV7-2, the J call TRBJ1-5; D is undetermined. Germline CDR1 is SGHTA and CDR2 is FQGNSA. This CDR3 spans 13 amino acids. The ends were cut back, 2 bases at V and 5 bases at J, with 7 bases in the middle. The CDR3 loop is CASSLYEDQPQHF. The DNA for the CDR3 is TGTGCCAGCAGCTTATACGAGGATCAGCCCCAGCATTTT.

This clonotype ranks as medium-sized (0.01 to 0.1%). The J gene is TRBJ2-3, the V gene TRBV7-3, with TRBD1 matching 7 bases. This CDR3 has 13 residues. The germline V gene encodes CDR1 SGHTA and CDR2 FQGTGA. V lost 5 bases, J lost 4 bases, and 3 bases stayed unmatched. Here the CDR3 DNA reads TGTGCCAGCAGCCTCCAGGGGGCAGATACGCAGTATTTT. This encodes CASSLQGADTQYF.

Relative to its sample, this clonotype is hyperexpanded (1% or more). The chain couples TRBV11-2 to TRBJ2-3; 7 bases are a match to TRBD2. Unmatched junction bases numbered 7, after V lost 6 bases and J lost 1 base. Germline values: CDR1 SGHAT, CDR2 FQNNGV. The CDR3 has 15 residues. CDR3 loop: CASRSAAGGTDTQYF. The CDR3, as DNA: TGTGCCAGCAGATCGGCTGCGGGGGGCACAGATACGCAGTATTTT.